A selection of T cell receptor beta chains follows, all from one sample in a study of STAT3 mutations in large granular lymphocyte leukemia. Profiled with immunoSEQ multiplex PCR; TCRdb holds only in-frame clones, not every one. The profile shows roughly 17,000 clones, over 80% of them singletons. Sequences were obtained from peripheral blood mononuclear cells. These receptors came from a man aged 55-75 years with T-cell large granular lymphocyte leukemia. Some clones in this sample may be carry-over from other donors' samples. The CDR3 runs from the conserved cysteine through the conserved F or W. The D gene is left open where the match is weak. Clone size, where shown, is once, few, many, or a class for clones that have expanded.

d_call j_call clone_size v_call cdr3_nt cdr3_aa
. TRBJ1-3 . TRBV7-9 TGTGCCAGCACCTTAGCGGCCGGAAACACCATATATTTT CASTLAAGNTIYF
. TRBJ2-7 . TRBV18 TGTGCCAGCTCACCACAGCAACTAGCTTTCTACGAGCAGTACTTC CASSPQQLAFYEQYF
. TRBJ1-4 . TRBV5-1 TGCGCCAGCAGCACCACGGGACGGAATGAAAAACTGTTTTTT CASSTTGRNEKLFF
. TRBJ2-1 . TRBV5-1 TGCGCCAGCAGCTTTTCTGAAGTCTCCTACAATGAGCAGTTCTTC CASSFSEVSYNEQFF
. TRBJ1-1 once TRBV7-9 TGTGCCAGCAGCTTAGCAGGGCAGGCACTTAACACTGAAGCTTTCTTT CASSLAGQALNTEAFF
. TRBJ2-7 . TRBV29-1 TGCAGCGCCACCGGACGGGGCCCGACTTACGAGCAGTACTTC CSATGRGPTYEQYF
TRBD1 TRBJ1-1 . TRBV18 TGTGCCAGCTCACCGGGACAGGGGAGAGGGAACACTGAAGCTTTCTTT CASSPGQGRGNTEAFF
TRBD1 TRBJ1-4 . TRBV6-6 TGTGCCAGCAGCCCGGACAGGGGGAAACTGTTTTTT CASSPDRGKLFF
TRBD2 TRBJ2-5 . TRBV5-1 TGCGCCAGCAGCTTCGGACTAGCGCGGTCCGGGGGGACCCAGTACTTC CASSFGLARSGGTQYF
TRBD1 TRBJ2-6 . TRBV30 TGTGCCTGGAGGGGACAGGGAAGGACCCCCCTCTCTGGGGCCAACGTCCTGACTTTC CAWRGQGRTPLSGANVLTF
. TRBJ2-1 . TRBV28 TGTGCCAGCAGCCCAGGGGACAATGAGCAGTTCTTC CASSPGDNEQFF
. TRBJ2-7 . TRBV5-1 TGCGCCAGCAGGTTAGAGGCGGTCCAGGGGGAGCAGTACTTC CASRLEAVQGEQYF
TRBD2 TRBJ2-5 . TRBV5-1 TGCGCCAGCAGCCGTGGGACTAGCGGGAGAGAGACCCAGTACTTC CASSRGTSGRETQYF
. TRBJ2-7 . TRBV6-1 TGTGCCAGCAGTGACACCCGGGTCGAGCAGTACTTC CASSDTRVEQYF
. TRBJ1-2 . TRBV25-1 TGTGCCAGCAGTGATATCGGGTACAACTATGGCTACACCTTC CASSDIGYNYGYTF
. TRBJ1-5 . TRBV6-1 TGTGCCAGCGGCGGAAATCAGCCCCAGCATTTT CASGGNQPQHF
. TRBJ1-5 . TRBV6-1 TGTGCCAGTTCGTATGGACTGATCAATCAGCCCCAGCATTTT CASSYGLINQPQHF
. TRBJ1-1 . TRBV18 TGTGCCAGCTCCCCAGGGCTCCGGCTTGAGATCGCTGAAGCTTTCTTT CASSPGLRLEIAEAFF
. TRBJ1-1 . TRBV14 TGTGCCAGCAGCCAAGTCCCCCAGGGCGGGGCTTTCTTT CASSQVPQGGAFF
. TRBJ1-1 . TRBV6-5 TGTGCCAGCAGTTACTCGAGGCAGGGGTTCGAAGCTTTCTTT CASSYSRQGFEAFF
. TRBJ2-7 . TRBV5-1 TGCGCCAGCAGCCCCCAACTAGCCGACGAGCAGTACTTC CASSPQLADEQYF